The rows below give T cell receptor beta chains drawn from one sample of a study of blood T cell repertoires in COVID-19. Some clones are missing from TCRdb's copy, which holds only in-frame ones; the method was immunoSEQ multiplex PCR. Of 650,000 to 800,000 clones listed, 85% to 90% were seen once; the top ten hold approximately 0.3%. The sequenced sample consisted of peripheral blood. Source of these receptors: a young woman with acute or convalescent COVID-19. CDR3s include the opening cysteine and the closing phenylalanine or tryptophan. A D gene is named only where the DNA matches it firmly. Clone sizes are given selectively: once, few, many, or a class where the clone is expanded.

v_gene: TRBV6-6; j_gene: TRBJ2-7; d_gene: NA; abundance: NA; CDR3aa: CASSHDRTYEQYF; CDR3nt: TGTGCCAGCAGTCATGACAGGACCTACGAGCAGTACTTC
v_gene: TRBV6-5; j_gene: TRBJ2-7; d_gene: TRBD2; abundance: NA; CDR3aa: CASSSAGTTLIEQYF; CDR3nt: TGTGCCAGCAGTAGCGCCGGGACTACCCTTATTGAGCAGTACTTC
v_gene: TRBV25-1; j_gene: TRBJ2-3; d_gene: NA; abundance: NA; CDR3aa: CASRWGVGVPDTQYF; CDR3nt: TGTGCCAGCAGGTGGGGGGTAGGGGTCCCAGATACGCAGTATTTT
v_gene: TRBV9; j_gene: TRBJ2-3; d_gene: NA; abundance: NA; CDR3aa: CASSGQDESTDTQYF; CDR3nt: TGTGCCAGCAGCGGACAGGACGAAAGCACAGATACGCAGTATTTT
v_gene: TRBV19; j_gene: TRBJ1-4; d_gene: NA; abundance: NA; CDR3aa: CASSIGGQEKLFF; CDR3nt: TGTGCCAGTAGTATAGGAGGACAGGAAAAACTGTTTTTT
v_gene: TRBV10-3; j_gene: TRBJ1-2; d_gene: NA; abundance: NA; CDR3aa: CAIRNPPSGWHYGYTF; CDR3nt: TGTGCCATCAGAAATCCACCCTCAGGGTGGCACTATGGCTACACCTTC
v_gene: TRBV3-1/TRBV3-2; j_gene: TRBJ1-1; d_gene: TRBD1; abundance: NA; CDR3aa: CASSQVGRGSAFF; CDR3nt: TGTGCCAGCAGCCAGGTCGGCAGGGGGTCGGCTTTCTTT
v_gene: TRBV6-2/TRBV6-3; j_gene: TRBJ1-2; d_gene: TRBD1; abundance: NA; CDR3aa: CASSSQGPDYGYTF; CDR3nt: TGTGCCAGCAGCTCACAGGGGCCCGACTATGGCTACACCTTC
v_gene: TRBV24-1; j_gene: TRBJ2-3; d_gene: NA; abundance: NA; CDR3aa: CATSDRDREETDTQYF; CDR3nt: TGTGCCACCAGTGACCGAGACAGAGAAGAGACAGATACGCAGTATTTT
v_gene: TRBV25-1; j_gene: TRBJ1-1; d_gene: TRBD1; abundance: NA; CDR3aa: CASSELGTGLEAFF; CDR3nt: TGTGCCAGCAGTGAACTTGGGACAGGACTTGAAGCTTTCTTT
v_gene: TRBV6-4; j_gene: TRBJ2-1; d_gene: TRBD1; abundance: NA; CDR3aa: CASSAGTGFLDEQFF; CDR3nt: TGTGCCAGCAGCGCCGGGACAGGGTTCCTGGATGAGCAGTTCTTC
v_gene: TRBV3-1/TRBV3-2; j_gene: TRBJ2-1; d_gene: TRBD1; abundance: NA; CDR3aa: CASSPIGQGGNEQFF; CDR3nt: TGTGCCAGCAGCCCAATCGGACAGGGGGGCAATGAGCAGTTCTTC
v_gene: TRBV18; j_gene: TRBJ2-5; d_gene: NA; abundance: once; CDR3aa: CASSLTQETQYF; CDR3nt: TGTGCCAGCTCACTCACACAAGAGACCCAGTACTTC
v_gene: TRBV7-9; j_gene: TRBJ1-1; d_gene: NA; abundance: NA; CDR3aa: CASSLSGLNTEAFF; CDR3nt: TGTGCCAGCAGCCTGAGCGGTCTGAACACTGAAGCTTTCTTT
v_gene: TRBV9; j_gene: TRBJ1-6; d_gene: NA; abundance: NA; CDR3aa: CASSVGSSPLHF; CDR3nt: TGTGCCAGCAGCGTAGGCAGTTCACCCCTCCACTTT
v_gene: TRBV4-1; j_gene: TRBJ1-2; d_gene: NA; abundance: NA; CDR3aa: CASSQDSSGYTF; CDR3nt: TGCGCCAGCAGCCAAGATTCATCAGGCTACACCTTC
v_gene: TRBV30; j_gene: TRBJ1-1; d_gene: NA; abundance: NA; CDR3aa: CAWSRQGNEAFF; CDR3nt: TGTGCCTGGAGTCGTCAGGGTAATGAAGCTTTCTTT
v_gene: TRBV6-5; j_gene: TRBJ1-2; d_gene: NA; abundance: NA; CDR3aa: CASRAPHGYTF; CDR3nt: TGTGCCAGCAGGGCCCCTCATGGCTACACCTTC
v_gene: TRBV4-1; j_gene: TRBJ2-7; d_gene: NA; abundance: NA; CDR3aa: CASSHLAGLVEQYF; CDR3nt: TGCGCCAGCAGCCACTTGGCAGGGTTGGTCGAGCAGTACTTC
v_gene: TRBV19; j_gene: TRBJ1-2; d_gene: NA; abundance: NA; CDR3aa: CASRWGRGYTF; CDR3nt: TGTGCCAGTAGGTGGGGGCGAGGCTACACCTTC
v_gene: TRBV27; j_gene: TRBJ2-2; d_gene: TRBD1; abundance: NA; CDR3aa: CASIRTGGPGELFF; CDR3nt: TGTGCCAGCATCCGGACAGGGGGCCCCGGGGAGCTGTTTTTT
v_gene: TRBV3-1/TRBV3-2; j_gene: TRBJ1-2; d_gene: TRBD1; abundance: once; CDR3aa: CASSPRQGPNYGYTF; CDR3nt: TGTGCCAGCAGCCCCCGACAGGGCCCGAACTATGGCTACACCTTC
v_gene: TRBV3-1/TRBV3-2; j_gene: TRBJ1-4; d_gene: TRBD1; abundance: NA; CDR3aa: CASGGTVNINEKLFF; CDR3nt: TGTGCCAGCGGCGGGACAGTAAACATTAATGAAAAACTGTTTTTT
v_gene: TRBV27; j_gene: TRBJ1-1; d_gene: NA; abundance: NA; CDR3aa: CASSLRRPLGRQNTEAFF; CDR3nt: TGTGCCAGCAGCCTTAGACGCCCGCTAGGAAGGCAGAACACTGAAGCTTTCTTT
v_gene: TRBV6-5; j_gene: TRBJ2-2; d_gene: NA; abundance: NA; CDR3aa: CASSYSESGTGELFF; CDR3nt: TGTGCCAGCAGTTACTCGGAGTCAGGGACCGGGGAGCTGTTTTTT
v_gene: TRBV3-1/TRBV3-2; j_gene: TRBJ1-5; d_gene: NA; abundance: NA; CDR3aa: CASSQGTAYSNQPQHF; CDR3nt: TGTGCCAGCAGCCAAGGGACAGCATATAGCAATCAGCCCCAGCATTTT
v_gene: TRBV4-3; j_gene: TRBJ2-7; d_gene: TRBD2; abundance: NA; CDR3aa: CASSQGRATSGEQYF; CDR3nt: TGCGCCAGCAGCCAAGGAAGGGCGACTAGCGGGGAACAGTACTTC
v_gene: TRBV24-1; j_gene: TRBJ1-2; d_gene: TRBD1; abundance: NA; CDR3aa: CATSVDRDYTF; CDR3nt: TGTGCCACCAGTGTAGACAGGGACTACACCTTC
v_gene: TRBV7-8; j_gene: TRBJ2-3; d_gene: NA; abundance: NA; CDR3aa: CASSPLTGDTDTQYF; CDR3nt: TGTGCCAGCAGCCCCCTAACCGGAGACACAGATACGCAGTATTTT
v_gene: TRBV5-5; j_gene: TRBJ1-2; d_gene: TRBD1; abundance: NA; CDR3aa: CASNHMSRGEWYGYTF; CDR3nt: TGTGCCAGCAATCACATGTCCAGGGGGGAATGGTATGGCTACACCTTC
v_gene: TRBV7-9; j_gene: TRBJ1-5; d_gene: NA; abundance: NA; CDR3aa: CASSLYYQPQHF; CDR3nt: TGTGCCAGCAGCTTATATTATCAGCCCCAGCATTTT
v_gene: TRBV4-1; j_gene: TRBJ2-1; d_gene: NA; abundance: NA; CDR3aa: CASSQQDGSYNEQFF; CDR3nt: TGCGCCAGCAGCCAACAGGATGGCTCCTACAATGAGCAGTTCTTC
v_gene: TRBV5-1; j_gene: TRBJ1-5; d_gene: NA; abundance: few; CDR3aa: CASSLAGMSNQPQHF; CDR3nt: TGCGCCAGCAGCTTGGCGGGGATGAGCAATCAGCCCCAGCATTTT
v_gene: TRBV11-2; j_gene: TRBJ2-3; d_gene: NA; abundance: NA; CDR3aa: CASSLEVAGSTDTQYF; CDR3nt: TGTGCCAGCAGCTTAGAAGTTGCGGGGAGCACAGATACGCAGTATTTT
v_gene: TRBV5-1; j_gene: TRBJ1-1; d_gene: TRBD1; abundance: once; CDR3aa: CASSLQGAEAFF; CDR3nt: TGCGCCAGCAGCTTGCAGGGGGCTGAAGCTTTCTTT
v_gene: TRBV7-8; j_gene: TRBJ2-1; d_gene: NA; abundance: NA; CDR3aa: CASRPNQGLVDEQFF; CDR3nt: TGTGCCAGCAGACCAAATCAGGGCCTCGTGGATGAGCAGTTCTTC
v_gene: TRBV7-2; j_gene: TRBJ1-1; d_gene: NA; abundance: NA; CDR3aa: CASSPAGHMNTEAFF; CDR3nt: TGTGCCAGCAGCCCGGCCGGACATATGAACACTGAAGCTTTCTTT
v_gene: TRBV19; j_gene: TRBJ1-4; d_gene: NA; abundance: NA; CDR3aa: CASSRGSTNEKLFF; CDR3nt: TGTGCCAGTAGTAGGGGCAGCACTAATGAAAAACTGTTTTTT
v_gene: TRBV19; j_gene: TRBJ1-2; d_gene: NA; abundance: NA; CDR3aa: CASSWRGRNYGYTF; CDR3nt: TGTGCCAGTAGTTGGAGGGGTCGTAACTATGGCTACACCTTC
v_gene: TRBV4-1; j_gene: TRBJ2-7; d_gene: NA; abundance: NA; CDR3aa: CASSQEGSIISPGLLSYEQYF; CDR3nt: TGCGCCAGCAGCCAAGAGGGTTCAATCATATCACCGGGGTTGCTCTCCTACGAGCAGTACTTC
v_gene: TRBV1; j_gene: TRBJ2-4; d_gene: NA; abundance: NA; CDR3aa: CTSSQDNLAKNIQYF; CDR3nt: TGCACCAGCAGCCAAGATAATCTAGCCAAAAACATTCAGTACTTC
v_gene: TRBV3-1/TRBV3-2; j_gene: TRBJ2-3; d_gene: TRBD2; abundance: NA; CDR3aa: CASSQDWTSGGTGVDTQYF; CDR3nt: TGTGCCAGCAGCCAAGATTGGACTAGCGGGGGGACGGGGGTAGATACGCAGTATTTT
v_gene: TRBV27; j_gene: TRBJ2-6; d_gene: TRBD1; abundance: NA; CDR3aa: CASSSGGAGANVLTF; CDR3nt: TGTGCCAGCAGTTCAGGGGGCGCTGGGGCCAACGTCCTGACTTTC
v_gene: TRBV7-9; j_gene: TRBJ2-1; d_gene: TRBD1; abundance: once; CDR3aa: CASSDSPGQYNEQFF; CDR3nt: TGTGCCAGCAGCGACTCACCGGGACAGTACAATGAGCAGTTCTTC
v_gene: TRBV9; j_gene: TRBJ1-1; d_gene: TRBD1; abundance: once; CDR3aa: CASSFGTVNTEAFF; CDR3nt: TGTGCCAGCAGCTTCGGGACAGTGAACACTGAAGCTTTCTTT
v_gene: TRBV7-2; j_gene: TRBJ1-1; d_gene: NA; abundance: NA; CDR3aa: CASSSYRVPTKKTAFF; CDR3nt: TGTGCCAGCAGCTCTTACAGGGTCCCTACAAAAAAAACAGCTTTCTTT
v_gene: TRBV19; j_gene: TRBJ1-2; d_gene: NA; abundance: NA; CDR3aa: CASSIDSTRDYGYTF; CDR3nt: TGTGCCAGTAGTATAGATAGTACCAGGGACTATGGCTACACCTTC
v_gene: TRBV7-6; j_gene: TRBJ2-7; d_gene: NA; abundance: NA; CDR3aa: CASSLAQTYEQYF; CDR3nt: TGTGCCAGCAGCTTAGCGCAGACATACGAGCAGTACTTC
v_gene: TRBV10-2; j_gene: TRBJ2-1; d_gene: TRBD2; abundance: NA; CDR3aa: CASSESLRQGGYNEQFF; CDR3nt: TGCGCCAGCAGTGAGTCTTTACGGCAGGGAGGGTACAATGAGCAGTTCTTC
v_gene: TRBV24-1; j_gene: TRBJ1-1; d_gene: NA; abundance: NA; CDR3aa: CATSGRGSVEAFF; CDR3nt: TGTGCCACCAGTGGAAGAGGGTCTGTTGAAGCTTTCTTT
v_gene: TRBV20-1; j_gene: TRBJ1-2; d_gene: TRBD1; abundance: NA; CDR3aa: CSASLRQGLVYGYTF; CDR3nt: TGCAGTGCTAGTTTGAGACAGGGCCTTGTCTATGGCTACACCTTC
v_gene: TRBV6-5; j_gene: TRBJ1-1; d_gene: NA; abundance: NA; CDR3aa: CASSYSMFTLEAFF; CDR3nt: TGTGCCAGCAGTTACTCGATGTTCACTTTAGAAGCTTTCTTT